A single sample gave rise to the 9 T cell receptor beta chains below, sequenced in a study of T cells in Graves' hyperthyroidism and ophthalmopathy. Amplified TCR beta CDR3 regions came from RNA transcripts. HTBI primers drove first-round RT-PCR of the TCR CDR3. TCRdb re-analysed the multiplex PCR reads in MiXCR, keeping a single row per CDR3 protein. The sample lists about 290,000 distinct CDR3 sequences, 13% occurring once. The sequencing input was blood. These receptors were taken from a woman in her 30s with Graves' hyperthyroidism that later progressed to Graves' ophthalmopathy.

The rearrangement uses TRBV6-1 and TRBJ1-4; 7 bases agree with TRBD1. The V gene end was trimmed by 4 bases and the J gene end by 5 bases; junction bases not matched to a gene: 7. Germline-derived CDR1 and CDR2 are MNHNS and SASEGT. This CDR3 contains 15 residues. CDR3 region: CASSGNQGVNEKLFF. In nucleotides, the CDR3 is TGTGCCAGCAGTGGGAACCAGGGGGTGAATGAAAAACTGTTTTTT.

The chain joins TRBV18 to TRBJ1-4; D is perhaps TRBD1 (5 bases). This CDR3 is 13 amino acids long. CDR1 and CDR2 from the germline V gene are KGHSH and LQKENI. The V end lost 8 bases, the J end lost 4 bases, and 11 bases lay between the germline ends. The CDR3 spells CASTRDGNEKLFF. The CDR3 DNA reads TGTGCCAGCACGAGGGACGGTAATGAAAAACTGTTTTTT.

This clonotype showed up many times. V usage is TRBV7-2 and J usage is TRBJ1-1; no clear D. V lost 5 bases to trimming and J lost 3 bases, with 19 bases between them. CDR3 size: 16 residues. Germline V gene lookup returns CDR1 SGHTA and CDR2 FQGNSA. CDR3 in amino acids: CASSSKVFLGDTEAFF. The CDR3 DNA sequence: TGTGCCAGCAGCAGTAAGGTTTTCCTGGGCGACACTGAAGCTTTCTTT.

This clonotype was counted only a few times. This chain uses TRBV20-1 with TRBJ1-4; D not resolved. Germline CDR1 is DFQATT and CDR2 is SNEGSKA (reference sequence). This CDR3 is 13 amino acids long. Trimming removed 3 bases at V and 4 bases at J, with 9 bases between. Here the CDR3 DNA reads TGCAGTGCTAGTTCAGGCAATAATGAAAAACTGTTTTTT. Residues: CSASSGNNEKLFF.

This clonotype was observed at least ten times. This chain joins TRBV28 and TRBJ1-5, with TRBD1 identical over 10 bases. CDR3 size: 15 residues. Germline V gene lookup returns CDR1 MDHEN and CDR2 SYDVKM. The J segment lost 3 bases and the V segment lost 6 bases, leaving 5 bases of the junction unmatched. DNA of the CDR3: TGTGCCAGCAGCAGACAGGGGGCTAACAATCAGCCCCAGCATTTT. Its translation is CASSRQGANNQPQHF.

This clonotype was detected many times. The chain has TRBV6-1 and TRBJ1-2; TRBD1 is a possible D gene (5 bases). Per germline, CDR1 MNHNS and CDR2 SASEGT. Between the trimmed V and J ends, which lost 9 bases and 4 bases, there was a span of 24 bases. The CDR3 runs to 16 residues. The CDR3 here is CASAPGRNTKIYGYTF. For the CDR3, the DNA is TGTGCCAGTGCACCGGGACGAAATACCAAGATCTATGGCTACACCTTC.

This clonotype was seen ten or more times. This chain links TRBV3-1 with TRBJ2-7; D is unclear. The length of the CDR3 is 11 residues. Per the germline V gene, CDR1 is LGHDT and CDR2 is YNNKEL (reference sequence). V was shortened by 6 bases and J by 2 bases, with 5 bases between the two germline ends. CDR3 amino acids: CASSGPYEQYF. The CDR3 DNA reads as TGTGCCAGCAGTGGACCCTACGAGCAGTACTTC.

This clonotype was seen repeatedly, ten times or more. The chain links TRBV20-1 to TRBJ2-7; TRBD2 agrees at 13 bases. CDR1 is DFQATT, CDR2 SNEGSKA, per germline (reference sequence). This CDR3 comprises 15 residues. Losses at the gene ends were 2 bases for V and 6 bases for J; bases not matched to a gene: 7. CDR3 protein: CSARSPGLAGSEQYF. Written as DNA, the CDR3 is TGCAGTGCTAGATCCCCGGGACTAGCGGGATCCGAGCAGTACTTC.

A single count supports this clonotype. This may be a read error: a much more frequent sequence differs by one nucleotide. Here the CDR3 reads CASGLSQGRTGAFF. CDR3 in DNA: TGTGCTAGTGGTTTGAGTCAGGGAAGAACTGGAGCTTTCTTT. V usage is TRBV12-5 and J usage is TRBJ1-1; D may be TRBD1 (5 bases). Germline V gives CDR1 LGHNT, CDR2 FRNRAP. The CDR3 runs to 14 residues. The full variable domain, with the rest looked up from reference TRBV12-5 and TRBJ1-1, is DARVTQTPRHKVTEMGQEVTMRCQPILGHNTVFWYRQTMMQGLELLAYFRNRAPLDDSGMPKDRFSAEMPDATLATLKIQPSEPRDSAVYFCASGLSQGRTGAFFGQGTRLTVV.